This is a list of T cell receptor beta chains from one sample in a study of T cell responses to AZD1222 COVID-19 vaccine. Sequenced by immunoSEQ multiplex PCR; TCRdb stores in-frame clones only, minus some. The sample includes more than 85,000 clones, roughly 87% of them seen just once. Source: peripheral blood, taken on day 0 of AZD1222 vaccination. The receptors shown here come from an adult in good health. The conserved cysteine and the conserved F or W are not part of the CDR3 here.

ASSQSGTGFAEQY	TRBV7-6	TRBJ2-7
ASSQGGSGREVWYEQY	TRBV4-1	TRBJ2-7
ASRVMFGTSGSYNEQF	TRBV5-1	TRBJ2-1
ASSYSGQGATNEKLF	TRBV13	TRBJ1-4
ASSQGTANTGELF	TRBV4-3	TRBJ2-2
ASSTHTISGAEAF	TRBV6-5	TRBJ1-1
ASSLGDQPQH	TRBV5-6	TRBJ1-5
AWRWGDPGTEAF	TRBV30	TRBJ1-1
ATSLLWKGMNQPQH	TRBV24-1	TRBJ1-5
ATSEPGTSYNEQF	TRBV24-1	TRBJ2-1
ASSLVWGTPANTGELF	TRBV7-2	TRBJ2-2
ASSPPPQGAEAF	TRBV7-2	TRBJ1-1
ASSLAVMAGGPGEQY	TRBV7-2	TRBJ2-7
ASSVAGLRNEQF	TRBV4-2	TRBJ2-1
ASSPSSGSYGYT	TRBV11-2	TRBJ1-2
ASSLWTSGSTSSYNEQF	TRBV14	TRBJ2-1
ASSFDLRGGYT	TRBV6-6	TRBJ1-2
SVLKGGDEQF	TRBV29-1	TRBJ2-1
ASSLSRNQPQH	TRBV27	TRBJ1-5
ASSIGASGSYEQY	TRBV19	TRBJ2-7
ASSSTSSGGGSPLH	TRBV7-3	TRBJ1-6
ATRAEGGTQY	TRBV24-1	TRBJ2-3
ASSYRGLAGKETQY	TRBV6-5	TRBJ2-5
ASGDRVGYGYT	TRBV5-1	TRBJ1-2
ASSLGWDSSTEAF	TRBV28	TRBJ1-1
ASSLSAGGGQPQH	TRBV27	TRBJ1-5
ASRLQGPHTEAF	TRBV3-1/TRBV3-2	TRBJ1-1
ASSEETTSQF	TRBV2	TRBJ2-1
ASSYGLAGGQYEQY	TRBV6-5	TRBJ2-7
ASSPQAQTLVDEQF	TRBV7-2	TRBJ2-1
AWRTDRGYGYEQY	TRBV30	TRBJ2-7
ASSSQGGETQY	TRBV12-3/TRBV12-4	TRBJ2-5
ASSIILARGENTEAF	TRBV19	TRBJ1-1
ASSLSSSLYNEQF	TRBV11-1	TRBJ2-1
ASGHGVYGYT	TRBV4-1	TRBJ1-2
ASGGTGGSSAPLH	TRBV6-5	TRBJ1-6
ASMMRGPNYGYT	TRBV19	TRBJ1-2
ASSLRDRGPIEAF	TRBV5-1	TRBJ1-1
ASSLVGPAGQSYNEQF	TRBV11-3	TRBJ2-1
ASSSNTGAPKNIQY	TRBV19	TRBJ2-4
ASSIGQGEYNEQF	TRBV19	TRBJ2-1
ASSQSPGSYEQY	TRBV3-1/TRBV3-2	TRBJ2-7